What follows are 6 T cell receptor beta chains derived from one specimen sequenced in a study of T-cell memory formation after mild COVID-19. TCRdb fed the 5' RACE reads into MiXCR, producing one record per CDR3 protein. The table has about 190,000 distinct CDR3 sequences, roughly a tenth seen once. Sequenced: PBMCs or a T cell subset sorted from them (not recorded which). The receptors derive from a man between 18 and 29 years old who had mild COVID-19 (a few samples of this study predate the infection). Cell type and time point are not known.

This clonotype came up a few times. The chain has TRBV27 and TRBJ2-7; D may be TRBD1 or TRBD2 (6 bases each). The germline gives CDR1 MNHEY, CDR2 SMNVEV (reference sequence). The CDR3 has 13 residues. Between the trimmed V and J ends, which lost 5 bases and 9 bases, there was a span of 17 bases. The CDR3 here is CASSTNPRGAQYF. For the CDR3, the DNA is TGTGCCAGCAGTACGAACCCTAGGGGGGCGCAGTACTTC.

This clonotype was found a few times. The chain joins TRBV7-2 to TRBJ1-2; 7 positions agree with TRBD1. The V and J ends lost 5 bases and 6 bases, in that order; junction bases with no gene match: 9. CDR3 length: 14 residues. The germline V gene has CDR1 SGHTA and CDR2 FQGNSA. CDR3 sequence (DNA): TGTGCCAGCAGCCACGACAGGGCGGATAATGGCTACACCTTC. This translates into CASSHDRADNGYTF.

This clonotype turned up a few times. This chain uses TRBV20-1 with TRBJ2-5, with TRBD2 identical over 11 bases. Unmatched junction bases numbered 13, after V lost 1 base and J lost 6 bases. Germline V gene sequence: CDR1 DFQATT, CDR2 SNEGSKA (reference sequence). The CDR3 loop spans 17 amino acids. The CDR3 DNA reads TGCAGTGCTAGAGTTGCTAGCGGGGGGCCCGGAACCCAGACCCAGTACTTC. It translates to CSARVASGGPGTQTQYF.

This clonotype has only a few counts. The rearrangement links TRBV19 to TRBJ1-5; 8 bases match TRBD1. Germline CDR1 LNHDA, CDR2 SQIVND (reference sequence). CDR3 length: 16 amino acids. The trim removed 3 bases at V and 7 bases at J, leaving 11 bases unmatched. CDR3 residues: CASSIGPGQAAQPQHF. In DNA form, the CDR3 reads TGTGCCAGTAGTATCGGACCGGGACAGGCGGCGCAGCCCCAGCATTTT.

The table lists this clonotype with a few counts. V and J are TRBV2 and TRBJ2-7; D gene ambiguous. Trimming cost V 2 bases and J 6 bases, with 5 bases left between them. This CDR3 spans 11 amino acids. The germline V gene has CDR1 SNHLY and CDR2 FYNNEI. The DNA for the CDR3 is TGTGCCAGCAGTGAATGGCGCGAGCAGTACTTC. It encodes CASSEWREQYF.

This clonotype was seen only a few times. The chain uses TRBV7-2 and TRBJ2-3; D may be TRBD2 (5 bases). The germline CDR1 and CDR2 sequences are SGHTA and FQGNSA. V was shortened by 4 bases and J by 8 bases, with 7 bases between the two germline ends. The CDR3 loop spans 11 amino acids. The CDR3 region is CASSSEVTQYF. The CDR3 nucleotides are TGTGCCAGCAGCTCGGAGGTTACGCAGTATTTT.